The 30 T cell receptor beta chains below were found in one sample sequenced in a study of post-analysis software for immune sequencing data. Study outcomes and limitations: In patients, about 5 TRBV segments were more frequent than in controls, with TRBV5-6, TRBV5-1 and TRBV20-1 among them.

No antigen has been identified for these receptors. Presence of unique molecular identifiers characterized the TCR beta cDNA libraries. Via MiXCR, TCRdb re-called the PCR reads, giving one row per CDR3 protein. Of 700,000 to 900,000 distinct CDR3 sequences in the sample, more than 45% were seen once. The sample comprised blood. The receptors originated from a girl aged 5-17 years with multiple sclerosis.

This clonotype has just a few counts. The gene calls are TRBV25-1 and TRBJ2-2; the match to TRBD2 covers 12 bases. V was clipped by 6 bases and J by 0 bases; unmatched bases: 14. This CDR3 has 20 amino acids. Germline assignment: CDR1 MGHDK and CDR2 SYGVNS. The CDR3 bases are TGTGCCAGCAGCAACCTTGGACTAGCGGGGTGGGCTACGAACACCGGGGAGCTGTTTTTT. Translating it yields CASSNLGLAGWATNTGELFF.

The chain uses TRBV20-1 and TRBJ1-3, with D unclear. Trimming cost V 3 bases and J 4 bases, with 10 bases left between them. The CDR3 totals 13 residues. CDR1 is DFQATT and CDR2 is SNEGSKA in the germline V gene (reference sequence). CDR3: CSASVAKGNTIYF. CDR3 DNA: TGCAGTGCTAGTGTCGCGAAAGGAAACACCATATATTTT.

Concerning this clonotype itself: A much larger clone sits a single nucleotide away, making a read error possible. This chain links TRBV15 with TRBJ2-5; 9 bases match TRBD1. The CDR3 covers 19 residues. Per germline, CDR1 LNHNV and CDR2 YYDKDF (reference sequence). The CDR3 loop is CAASGFLPGQGFLQEIQYF. CDR3 coding DNA: TGTGCCGCCAGCGGGTTCCTCCCGGGACAGGGATTTCTCCAAGAGATCCAGTACTTC.

This clonotype was observed a handful of times. The CDR3 DNA reads TGTGCCAGCAGCACCGGACCCGGAGGGATTCAGTACTTC. Translating gives CASSTGPGGIQYF. The chain joins TRBV7-3 to TRBJ2-4, with D tentatively TRBD2 (6 bases). V lost 5 bases, J lost 10 bases, and 15 bases lay in between. Germline values: CDR1 SGHTA, CDR2 FQGTGA. The CDR3 runs 13 residues.

The chain employs TRBV20-1 and TRBJ2-2; D may be TRBD1 (6 bases). V gave up 1 base and J gave up 4 bases, with 10 bases separating them. Germline V lookup: CDR1 DFQATT, CDR2 SNEGSKA (reference sequence). The CDR3 extends over 14 amino acids. The chain's CDR3 is CSARVGASTGELFF. The CDR3 coding sequence is TGCAGTGCTAGAGTGGGGGCAAGCACCGGGGAGCTGTTTTTT.

The CDR3: CASSRTTGERGTGELFF. In DNA, the CDR3 is TGTGCCAGCAGCCGAACCACGGGAGAACGGGGCACCGGGGAGCTGTTTTTT. The rearrangement uses TRBV7-9 and TRBJ2-2; a weak D match, TRBD2 (6 bases). V gave up 5 bases and J gave up 4 bases, with 20 bases separating them. The germline V gene has CDR1 SEHNR and CDR2 FQNEAQ (reference sequence). The CDR3 is 17 amino acids.

The chain links TRBV20-1 to TRBJ2-1, with TRBD2 identical over 13 bases. This CDR3 has 15 amino acids. Germline trimming cut 1 base from V and 9 bases from J; bases unmatched to any gene: 6. Per germline, CDR1 DFQATT and CDR2 SNEGSKA (reference sequence). The CDR3 is CSARAWTSGGGEQFF. The CDR3 region has the DNA TGCAGTGCTAGAGCCTGGACTAGCGGGGGTGGTGAGCAGTTCTTC.

The chain carries TRBV7-2 and TRBJ2-3; 8 bases map to TRBD2. This CDR3 has 16 residues. CDR1 is SGHTA, CDR2 FQGNSA, per germline. J gave up 1 base and V 1 base, and 4 bases lay outside the gene matches. CDR3 in DNA: TGTGCCAGCAGCTTAGTAGCGGGACTGGGCACAGATACGCAGTATTTT. It codes for CASSLVAGLGTDTQYF.

This clonotype was found a few times. J is TRBJ2-7 and V is TRBV7-8; 8 nucleotides align to TRBD1. Germline lookup yields CDR1 SGHVS and CDR2 FQNEAQ. Trimming cost V 2 bases and J 0 bases; bases outside gene matches: 9. The CDR3 runs 17 residues. The CDR3 sequence is CASSLNLDRAISYEQYF. In DNA form, the CDR3 reads TGTGCCAGCAGCTTAAACCTGGACAGGGCGATCTCCTACGAGCAGTACTTC.

The rearrangement joins TRBV20-1 to TRBJ2-7; possibly TRBD1 for D (6 bases). CDR3 length: 15 amino acids. The V gene lost 6 bases and the J gene lost 2 bases, with 20 bases spanning the gap. Per the germline V gene, CDR1 is DFQATT and CDR2 is SNEGSKA (reference sequence). The CDR3 region has the DNA TGCAGTGCACCGGACAGAAAGGAAGATCCCTACGAGCAGTACTTC. Its translation: CSAPDRKEDPYEQYF.

The rearrangement links TRBV20-1 to TRBJ2-1, with TRBD2 identical over 16 bases. The V gene's germline CDR1 is DFQATT and CDR2 SNEGSKA (reference sequence). The CDR3 is made up of 17 amino acids. Losses at the gene ends were 3 bases for V and 15 bases for J; bases not matched to a gene: 17. The CDR3 spells CSASFSQSGLAGGPSFF. As DNA, the CDR3 is TGCAGTGCTAGTTTCTCGCAATCGGGACTAGCGGGAGGGCCCTCGTTCTTC.

The chain uses TRBV7-3 and TRBJ2-5; TRBD1 might be the D (6 bases). The germline CDR1 and CDR2 sequences are SGHTA and FQGTGA. V lost 5 bases to trimming and J lost 1 base, with 8 bases between them. The CDR3 is made up of 13 amino acids. CDR3 amino acids: CASSQTGQETQYF. DNA of the CDR3: TGTGCCAGCAGCCAGACAGGCCAAGAGACCCAGTACTTC.

The chain links TRBV20-1 to TRBJ2-7; D remains unclear. Trimming removed 2 bases from V and 7 bases from J, with 6 bases in between. This CDR3 has 10 amino acids. CDR1 is DFQATT, CDR2 SNEGSKA, per germline (reference sequence). The DNA for the CDR3 is TGCAGTGCTAGATCGGGTGAGCAGTACTTC. This gives the protein CSARSGEQYF.

The J gene is TRBJ1-1, the V gene TRBV3-1, with D possibly matching TRBD1 (5 bases). CDR3 size: 12 residues. CDR1 and CDR2 from the germline V gene are LGHDT and YNNKEL (reference sequence). The germline V and J ends were trimmed by 7 bases and 2 bases, with 8 bases remaining between them. The CDR3 bases are TGTGCCAGCACAGGGAGCAACACTGAAGCTTTCTTT. Translation gives CASTGSNTEAFF.

The CDR3: CASSRPQEDTEAFF. Here the CDR3 DNA reads TGTGCCAGCAGCCGACCGCAGGAGGACACTGAAGCTTTCTTT. The gene calls are TRBV7-9 and TRBJ1-1; no reliable D call. CDR1 and CDR2 from the germline V gene are SEHNR and FQNEAQ (reference sequence). Trimming removed 5 bases at V and 3 bases at J, with 13 bases between. This CDR3 comprises 14 residues.

This clonotype was seen a handful of times. The genes are TRBV10-3 and TRBJ2-7, with 12 bases matching TRBD1. The V segment lost 2 bases and the J segment 5 bases; nucleotides outside the gene matches: 4. This CDR3 spans 15 amino acids. Germline values: CDR1 ENHRY, CDR2 SYGVKD. Here the CDR3 DNA reads TGTGCCATCAGTGAGGCGGGACAGGGGGCGGACGAGCAGTACTTC. This sequence encodes CAISEAGQGADEQYF.

This chain uses TRBV6-6 with TRBJ1-2; perhaps TRBD1 as D (6 bases). Germline V gives CDR1 MNHNY, CDR2 SVGAGI (reference sequence). V lost 2 bases and J lost 2, with 12 bases in between. The CDR3 is 15 residues long. CDR3 sequence reads: CASSYTGTLNYGYTF. Here the CDR3 DNA reads TGTGCCAGCAGTTACACAGGGACCCTAAACTATGGCTACACCTTC.

In this sample, this clonotype turned up a few times. The chain employs TRBV25-1 and TRBJ1-5; D perhaps matches TRBD1 (5 bases). Trimming pared 1 base from V and 3 bases from J, leaving 7 bases between. This CDR3 region has 14 residues. CDR1 is MGHDK, CDR2 SYGVNS, per germline. CDR3 bases: TGTGCCAGCAGTGAATCAGGGTACAATCAGCCCCAGCATTTT. Its protein is CASSESGYNQPQHF. Filled out from reference TRBV25-1 and TRBJ1-5, the complete variable domain reads EADIYQTPRYLVIGTGKKITLECSQTMGHDKMYWYQQDPGMELHLIHYSYGVNSTEKGDLSSESTVSRIRTEHFPLTLESARPSHTSQYLCASSESGYNQPQHFGDGTRLSIL.

The gene calls are TRBV5-6 and TRBJ2-1; D remains unclear. CDR1 is SGHDT and CDR2 is YYEEEE in the germline V gene. The CDR3 consists of 12 residues. V was pared by 5 bases and J by 7 bases, with 10 bases between. The CDR3 DNA follows: TGTGCCAGCAGTCGGGCCTCGAATGAGCAGTTCTTC. This encodes CASSRASNEQFF.

This clonotype has a handful of counts. This chain links TRBV7-9 with TRBJ2-1; D gene unclear. Germline CDR1 reads SEHNR; CDR2 reads FQNEAQ (reference sequence). V was cut by 2 bases and J by 2 bases, with 7 bases left in between. The CDR3 length is 14 residues. DNA of the CDR3: TGTGCCAGCAGCTTACTGCTGGCCTACAATGAGCAGTTCTTC. Its translation is CASSLLLAYNEQFF.

This clonotype has just a few counts. The rearrangement links TRBV20-1 to TRBJ1-5; D gene ambiguous. Per the germline V gene, CDR1 is DFQATT and CDR2 is SNEGSKA (reference sequence). V was trimmed by 3 bases and J by 3 bases, leaving 9 bases between them. The CDR3 is made up of 13 amino acids. CDR3 DNA: TGCAGTGCTAGTCCAGATAACAATCAGCCCCAGCATTTT. This encodes CSASPDNNQPQHF.

The J gene is TRBJ1-6, the V gene TRBV6-5; D gene unclear. Trimming removed 6 bases at V and 10 bases at J, with 13 bases between. The CDR3 is made up of 13 amino acids. CDR1 MNHEY and CDR2 SVGAGI come from the germline V gene. The CDR3 nucleotides read TGTGCCAGCAGCTACACGGGAAGCTCACCCCTCCACTTT. It is translated as CASSYTGSSPLHF.

The chain employs TRBV9 and TRBJ2-5; 11 bases fit TRBD1. The CDR3 is made up of 15 amino acids. V lost 3 bases, J lost 5 bases, and 6 bases stayed unmatched. Germline V gives CDR1 SGDLS, CDR2 YYNGEE. The CDR3 spells CASSGGDRGWETQYF. The CDR3 nucleotides are TGTGCCAGCAGCGGAGGGGACAGGGGGTGGGAGACCCAGTACTTC.

The V gene is TRBV3-1, the J gene TRBJ1-6; D gene uncertain. Trimming took off 0 bases at V and 4 bases at J, with 10 bases between the two ends. There are 16 residues in the CDR3. Germline values: CDR1 LGHDT, CDR2 YNNKEL (reference sequence). The CDR3 coding sequence is TGTGCCAGCAGCCAAGATCCGGGGTTTTATAATTCACCCCTCCACTTT. It specifies CASSQDPGFYNSPLHF.

The chain couples TRBV20-1 to TRBJ2-7; no clear D. Trimming shortened V by 3 bases and J by 0 bases, and 15 bases separated the two germline ends. The CDR3 contains 15 residues. Germline V gene data show CDR1 as DFQATT and CDR2 as SNEGSKA (reference sequence). CDR3 DNA: TGCAGTGCTAGCACCCCTGGACGGTACTCCTACGAGCAGTACTTC. This sequence encodes CSASTPGRYSYEQYF.

This clonotype was counted at least ten times. This chain connects TRBV3-1 to TRBJ2-7, with 8 bases identical to TRBD2. Germline CDR1 is LGHDT and CDR2 is YNNKEL (reference sequence). CDR3 length: 15 amino acids. Trimming took 6 bases from V and 0 from J; bases not matched to a gene: 7. The DNA of the CDR3 is TGTGCCAGCAGTGTGAGCGGGAGCTACTCCTACGAGCAGTACTTC. It codes for CASSVSGSYSYEQYF.

In this sample, this clonotype turned up a few times. This rearrangement joins TRBV27 to TRBJ1-2; D might be TRBD1 (6 bases). The length of the CDR3 is 13 residues. Germline-derived CDR1 and CDR2 are MNHEY and SMNVEV (reference sequence). With 8 bases removed from V and 8 bases from J, the gap between germline ends came to 18 bases. In nucleotides, the CDR3 is TGTGCCAGCTCCCCTAGGGGGGGCCTCGGCTACACCTTC. Protein sequence: CASSPRGGLGYTF.

V gene TRBV15 combines with J gene TRBJ2-1, with 7 bases identical to TRBD2. V shed 5 bases and J 0 bases; nucleotides not matched to a gene: 16. The CDR3 runs 19 residues. Germline CDR1 and CDR2: LNHNV and YYDKDF (reference sequence). CDR3: CATSGRLTGGGSSYNEQFF. Written as DNA, the CDR3 is TGTGCCACCAGCGGAAGACTAACGGGAGGCGGAAGCTCCTACAATGAGCAGTTCTTC.

CDR3 in amino acids: CSVEEGGAIDYGYTF. The DNA of the CDR3 is TGCAGCGTTGAAGAAGGGGGCGCGATTGATTATGGCTACACCTTC. V and J are TRBV29-1 and TRBJ1-2; 7 bases agree with TRBD1. V lost 0 bases and J lost 5; bases outside the gene matches: 9. Germline CDR1 reads SQVTM; CDR2 reads ANQGSEA. The CDR3 has 15 amino acids.

In the case of this clonotype: One junction end disagrees with the germline gene, perhaps due to a read error. The chain recombines TRBV4-1 with TRBJ2-7, with D hard to call. Germline V gene lookup returns CDR1 MGHRA and CDR2 YSYEKL. The CDR3 consists of 14 residues. The CDR3 DNA reads as TGCGCCAGCAGCCCCCTTGAGCGCTCCTACGAGCAGTACTTT. Amino acids: CASSPLERSYEQYF.